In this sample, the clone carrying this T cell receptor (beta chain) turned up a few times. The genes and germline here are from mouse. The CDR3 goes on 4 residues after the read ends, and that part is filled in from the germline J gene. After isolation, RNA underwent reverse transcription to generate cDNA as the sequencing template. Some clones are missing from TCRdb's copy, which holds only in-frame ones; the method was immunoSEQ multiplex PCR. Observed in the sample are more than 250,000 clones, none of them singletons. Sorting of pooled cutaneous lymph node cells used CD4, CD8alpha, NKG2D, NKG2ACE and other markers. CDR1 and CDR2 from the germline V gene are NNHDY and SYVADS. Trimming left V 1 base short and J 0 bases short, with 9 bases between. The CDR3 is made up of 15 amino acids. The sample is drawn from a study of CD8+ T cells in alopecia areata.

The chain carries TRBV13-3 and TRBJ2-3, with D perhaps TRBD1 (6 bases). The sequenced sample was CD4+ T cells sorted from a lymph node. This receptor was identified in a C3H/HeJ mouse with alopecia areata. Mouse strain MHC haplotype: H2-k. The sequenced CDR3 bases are TGTGCCAGCAGTGATTGGACAGAAAGTGCAGAA. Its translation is CASSDWTESAE. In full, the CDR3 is CASSDWTESAETLYF.